These 32 T cell receptor beta chains came from one sample sequenced in a study of blood T cell repertoires in COVID-19. The table came from immunoSEQ multiplex PCR; TCRdb's copy has only in-frame clones and leaves some out. In the table there are over 100,000 clones, around 82% of which are singletons. Sequenced input: peripheral blood. These receptors all come from a human donor in a cohort sampled during active or convalescent COVID-19.

The J gene is TRBJ2-7, the V gene TRBV5-1; D unresolved. V shed 0 bases and J shed 2 bases, with 9 bases lying between them. Germline lookup yields CDR1 SGHRS and CDR2 YFSETQ. The CDR3 is 14 residues long. In DNA form, the CDR3 reads TGCGCCAGCAGCTTGGCTAGACCCCCCTACGAGCAGTACTTC. Translating it yields CASSLARPPYEQYF.

The CDR3 DNA sequence: TGTGCCATCCAGACTAGCGGGGGTCGAGATACGCAGTATTTT. Protein: CAIQTSGGRDTQYF. The chain is built from TRBV6-5 and TRBJ2-3; 12 bases map to TRBD2. This CDR3 has 14 amino acids. Germline V gene sequence: CDR1 MNHEY, CDR2 SVGAGI. The junction had 7 bases not matched to a gene; V was cut back by 10 bases and J by 5 bases.

The genes are TRBV7-2 and TRBJ1-3; 9 bases fit TRBD1. The CDR3 consists of 15 residues. Germline CDR1 SGHTA, CDR2 FQGNSA. V lost 3 bases and J lost 4; bases outside the gene matches: 4. The CDR3 DNA is TGTGCCAGCAGCTTGGGACAGGGACTAGGAAACACCATATATTTT. It yields the protein CASSLGQGLGNTIYF.

The chain has TRBV27 and TRBJ2-7; tentative D call: TRBD2 (5 bases). The germline V gene encodes CDR1 MNHEY and CDR2 SMNVEV (reference sequence). This CDR3 has 14 amino acids. V was cut by 3 bases and J by 5 bases, with 14 bases left in between. For the CDR3, the DNA is TGTGCCAGCAGTTTTTTCGGGGTCGGCGACGAGCAGTACTTC. Residues: CASSFFGVGDEQYF.

The chain employs TRBV27 and TRBJ1-6; perhaps TRBD1 as D (5 bases). The CDR3 consists of 13 residues. From germline, CDR1 is MNHEY and CDR2 SMNVEV (reference sequence). V shed 1 base and J shed 13 bases, with 11 bases lying between them. Written as DNA, the CDR3 is TGTGCCAGCAGTTTATTTTCAGGGTCCCCCCTCCACTTT. This translates into CASSLFSGSPLHF.

This chain joins TRBV28 and TRBJ2-1, with D possibly TRBD1 on 5 matching bases. Germline CDR1 is MDHEN and CDR2 is SYDVKM. Trimming removed 0 bases from V and 2 bases from J, with 8 bases in between. This CDR3 has 15 residues. The CDR3 DNA sequence: TGTGCCAGCAGTTTATGGGACACCACCTACAATGAGCAGTTCTTC. Amino acids: CASSLWDTTYNEQFF.

The rearrangement joins TRBV6-5 to TRBJ1-3; no clear D gene. CDR1 is MNHEY, CDR2 SVGAGI, per germline. CDR3 length equals 16 residues. Trimming took off 0 bases at V and 0 bases at J, with 9 bases between the two ends. CDR3 coding DNA: TGTGCCAGCAGTTACTCCGCGAGAAGCTCTGGAAACACCATATATTTT. Translation: CASSYSARSSGNTIYF.

The CDR3 loop reads CASSLGGFEQYF. The DNA for the CDR3 is TGTGCCAGCAGCTTAGGGGGCTTCGAGCAGTACTTC. The chain recombines TRBV5-6 with TRBJ2-7, with 7 positions matching TRBD1. V trimming: 2 bases; J trimming: 6 bases; junction bases outside the gene matches: 2. The CDR3 totals 12 residues. Germline V lookup: CDR1 SGHDT, CDR2 YYEEEE.

The chain joins TRBV7-9 to TRBJ1-4; TRBD1 matches at 7 bases. Trimming took 1 base from V and 8 from J; bases not matched to a gene: 7. Germline V gives CDR1 SEHNR, CDR2 FQNEAQ (reference sequence). The CDR3 contains 15 residues. The CDR3 DNA sequence: TGTGCCAGCAGCTTAGGGCCAGGGGGTCTGGAAAAACTGTTTTTT. This codes for CASSLGPGGLEKLFF.

V is TRBV30 and J is TRBJ1-5, with D hard to call. The CDR3 consists of 14 residues. With 5 bases removed from V and 0 bases from J, the gap between germline ends came to 11 bases. The germline V gene has CDR1 GTSNPN and CDR2 SVGIG (reference sequence). CDR3 in DNA: TGTGCCTGGCAAGGAACAGATAGCAATCAGCCCCAGCATTTT. It specifies CAWQGTDSNQPQHF. The full variable domain, completed using reference TRBV30 and TRBJ1-5, is SQTIHQWPATLVQPVGSPLSLECTVEGTSNPNLYWYRQAAGRGLQLLFYSVGIGQISSEVPQNLSASRPQDRQFILSSKKLLLSDSGFYLCAWQGTDSNQPQHFGDGTRLSIL.

The chain has TRBV6-5 and TRBJ1-5, with TRBD1 matching 8 bases. Looked up from germline, CDR1 is MNHEY and CDR2 is SVGAGI. The CDR3 covers 15 residues. After removal of 6 bases from V and 2 bases from J, the junction contained 6 bases not matched to a gene. The CDR3 sequence: CASRLTGVGNQPQHF. As DNA, the CDR3 is TGTGCCAGCAGACTGACAGGGGTTGGCAATCAGCCCCAGCATTTT.

V is TRBV7-2 and J is TRBJ1-1, with TRBD1 as a possible D gene (6 bases). The CDR3 is 15 residues long. Trimming left V 5 bases short and J 0 bases short, with 13 bases between. CDR1 SGHTA and CDR2 FQGNSA come from the germline V gene. CDR3 sequence reads: CASSLTRDMNTEAFF. CDR3 in DNA: TGTGCCAGCAGCCTCACACGGGACATGAACACTGAAGCTTTCTTT.

The CDR3 reads CASSEPPLVGGANVLTF. The CDR3 nucleotides read TGTGCCAGCAGTGAACCCCCCCTAGTCGGTGGGGCCAACGTCCTGACTTTC. The J gene is TRBJ2-6, the V gene TRBV2; D is undetermined. V was cut by 2 bases and J by 3 bases, with 14 bases left in between. Germline V gene lookup returns CDR1 SNHLY and CDR2 FYNNEI. CDR3 size: 17 residues. Complete variable domain (other parts from reference TRBV2 and TRBJ2-6): EPEVTQTPSHQVTQMGQEVILRCVPISNHLYFYWYRQILGQKVEFLVSFYNNEISEKSEIFDDQFSVERPDGSNFTLKIRSTKLEDSAMYFCASSEPPLVGGANVLTFGAGSRLTVL.

CDR3 nucleotide sequence: TGTGCCAGCAGTGAACGCCGGAACTATGGCTACACCTTC. This codes for CASSERRNYGYTF. The rearrangement links TRBV6-1 to TRBJ1-2; D is ambiguous. Looked up from germline, CDR1 is MNHNS and CDR2 is SASEGT. V lost 2 bases and J 2 bases, leaving 6 bases between the germline ends. The CDR3 length is 13 residues.

V gene TRBV28 combines with J gene TRBJ1-6, with 8 positions matching TRBD1. Trimming removed 1 base from V and 6 bases from J; junction bases left unmatched: 5. The V gene's germline CDR1 is MDHEN and CDR2 SYDVKM. This CDR3 is built from 16 residues. The CDR3: CASSLYGRGRNSPLHF. The CDR3 DNA reads as TGTGCCAGCAGTTTATATGGCAGGGGGCGTAATTCACCCCTCCACTTT.

In its sample, this clone was seen once. This chain joins TRBV18 and TRBJ2-2, with a possible D match to TRBD2 (6 bases). Between the trimmed V and J ends, which lost 2 bases and 2 bases, there was a span of 12 bases. Germline V lookup: CDR1 KGHSH, CDR2 LQKENI. The CDR3 contains 16 residues. The CDR3 reads CASSPNPGTNTGELFF. The CDR3 DNA reads as TGTGCCAGCTCACCAAATCCCGGGACTAACACCGGGGAGCTGTTTTTT.

This clone showed up just a few times. V and J are TRBV7-2 and TRBJ2-5; TRBD2 is a possible D gene (5 bases). This CDR3 region has 14 residues. Germline CDR1 reads SGHTA; CDR2 reads FQGNSA. Trimming pared 5 bases from V and 5 bases from J, leaving 15 bases between. CDR3 amino acids: CASSRGSPPETQYF. CDR3 nucleotide sequence: TGTGCCAGCAGCCGGGGATCACCTCCGGAGACCCAGTACTTC.

This chain joins TRBV14 and TRBJ2-1, with 12 bases matching TRBD2. CDR3 length: 17 amino acids. Germline V gene data show CDR1 as SGHDN and CDR2 as FVKESK. After removal of 0 bases from V and 1 base from J, the junction contained 1 base not matched to a gene. CDR3: CASSQEGLAGSYNEQFF. CDR3 bases: TGTGCCAGCAGCCAAGAAGGACTAGCGGGATCCTACAATGAGCAGTTCTTC.

The CDR3 sequence is CASKSRVDQPQHF. CDR3 nucleotides: TGTGCCAGTAAGTCCCGGGTAGATCAGCCCCAGCATTTT. The rearrangement uses TRBV19 and TRBJ1-5, with no clear D. The CDR3 extends over 13 amino acids. Germline V gene sequence: CDR1 LNHDA, CDR2 SQIVND (reference sequence). V gave up 7 bases and J gave up 5 bases, with 12 bases separating them.

Only a few counts were recorded for this clone. The chain uses TRBV5-1 and TRBJ2-5; the D gene is possibly TRBD2 (5 bases). The germline V gene encodes CDR1 SGHRS and CDR2 YFSETQ. CDR3 length equals 14 residues. V gave up 2 bases and J gave up 1 base, with 9 bases separating them. This CDR3 is CASSFGDTQETQYF. CDR3 DNA: TGCGCCAGCAGCTTCGGGGATACCCAAGAGACCCAGTACTTC.

The V gene is TRBV27, the J gene TRBJ1-2, with 8 nucleotides matching TRBD1. This CDR3 spans 15 amino acids. The V gene's germline CDR1 is MNHEY and CDR2 SMNVEV (reference sequence). V shed 4 bases, J shed 4 bases, and the junction held 8 bases outside the gene matches. The CDR3 region has the DNA TGTGCCAGCAGTTCAATATACAGGGGGGTCTATGGCTACACCTTC. Its translation: CASSSIYRGVYGYTF.

V gene TRBV9 combines with J gene TRBJ1-4, with D perhaps TRBD1 (5 bases). Germline loops: CDR1 SGDLS, CDR2 YYNGEE. V shed 0 bases and J shed 8 bases, with 14 bases lying between them. The CDR3 is 15 amino acids. CDR3 loop: CASSVDGDFWEKLFF. CDR3 sequence (DNA): TGTGCCAGCAGCGTAGACGGGGACTTTTGGGAAAAACTGTTTTTT.

The V and J genes are TRBV18 and TRBJ1-1; 9 bases are shared with TRBD1. This CDR3 is 14 amino acids long. With 6 bases clipped from V and 1 base from J, the junction kept 3 bases outside the gene matches. Germline V lookup: CDR1 KGHSH, CDR2 LQKENI. The CDR3 is CASSRDRENTEAFF. DNA for the CDR3: TGTGCCAGCTCCCGGGACAGGGAGAACACTGAAGCTTTCTTT.

This clone was found once. The J gene is TRBJ2-2, the V gene TRBV3-1 (or the pseudogene TRBV3-2); 10 positions match TRBD1. V lost 4 bases, J lost 10 bases, and 15 bases stayed unmatched. There are 17 residues in the CDR3. The germline CDR1 and CDR2 sequences are LGHDT and YNNKEL (reference sequence). CDR3: CASSPSWTGGTTVELFF. The DNA for the CDR3 is TGTGCCAGCAGCCCCTCCTGGACAGGGGGGACAACGGTGGAGCTGTTTTTT.

The chain has TRBV27 and TRBJ2-2, with a possible D match to TRBD2 (5 bases). There are 16 residues in the CDR3. The germline V gene encodes CDR1 MNHEY and CDR2 SMNVEV (reference sequence). Trimming stripped 2 bases from V and 4 bases from J, with 14 bases between. The CDR3 bases are TGTGCCAGCAGTTTAAGGCCGGGAATGGGCACCGGGGAGCTGTTTTTT. Translation gives CASSLRPGMGTGELFF.

Only one count was recorded for this clone. This CDR3 reads CATSERTGGGYTF. DNA of the CDR3: TGTGCCACCAGTGAGAGGACAGGGGGAGGCTACACCTTC. This rearrangement joins TRBV24-1 to TRBJ1-2; 10 bases fit TRBD1. This CDR3 spans 13 amino acids. The V and J ends lost 4 bases and 8 bases, in that order; junction bases with no gene match: 3. CDR1 KGHDR and CDR2 SFDVKD come from the germline V gene.

The chain is built from TRBV4-3 and TRBJ2-3, with 10 positions matching TRBD2. The CDR3 is 17 amino acids. The germline CDR1 and CDR2 sequences are LGHNA and YSLEER. Unmatched junction bases numbered 8, after V lost 2 bases and J lost 3 bases. CDR3: CASSQLTAGGRTDTQYF. The CDR3 DNA is TGCGCCAGCAGCCAATTAACAGCGGGGGGGAGGACAGATACGCAGTATTTT.

This rearrangement joins TRBV5-6 to TRBJ2-3; 9 bases align to TRBD1. Unmatched junction bases numbered 7, after V lost 6 bases and J lost 2 bases. Germline CDR1 SGHDT, CDR2 YYEEEE. The CDR3 is made up of 15 amino acids. CDR3 nucleotides: TGTGCCAGCAACTACAGGGGGCCTTACACAGATACGCAGTATTTT. This sequence encodes CASNYRGPYTDTQYF.

V and J are TRBV3-1 (or the pseudogene TRBV3-2) and TRBJ2-1; possibly TRBD2 for D (8 bases). This CDR3 contains 17 residues. Germline V gene sequence: CDR1 LGHDT, CDR2 YNNKEL (reference sequence). Trimming took off 1 base at V and 7 bases at J, with 20 bases between the two ends. The CDR3: CASSQAGGPQGGNEQFF. The DNA for the CDR3 is TGTGCCAGCAGCCAAGCGGGAGGGCCCCAGGGGGGGAATGAGCAGTTCTTC.

The V gene is TRBV12-3 or TRBV12-4, the J gene TRBJ1-2, with D hard to call. CDR3 size: 11 residues. V dropped 3 bases and J dropped 7 bases, with 6 bases sitting between them. Here the CDR3 DNA reads TGTGCCAGCAGTTTGGGCTTTGGCTACACCTTC. Translated: CASSLGFGYTF.

The chain joins TRBV18 to TRBJ2-5, with TRBD2 identical over 10 bases. Unmatched junction bases numbered 4, after V lost 2 bases and J lost 4 bases. Germline V lookup: CDR1 KGHSH, CDR2 LQKENI. This CDR3 is built from 15 residues. CDR3 nucleotides: TGTGCCAGCTCACCATCCAGCGGGGGGGGAGAGACCCAGTACTTC. Translation gives CASSPSSGGGETQYF. The variable domain in full, with the rest retrieved from reference TRBV18 and TRBJ2-5, is NAGVMQNPRHLVRRRGQEARLRCSPMKGHSHVYWYRQLPEEGLKFMVYLQKENIIDESGMPKERFSAEFPKEGPSILRIQQVVRGDSAAYFCASSPSSGGGETQYFGPGTRLLVL.

This clone was detected only a few times. The chain couples TRBV6-5 to TRBJ2-1, with D tentatively TRBD2 (6 bases). Trimming removed 6 bases from V and 7 bases from J, with 16 bases in between. This CDR3 has 14 amino acids. The germline V gene has CDR1 MNHEY and CDR2 SVGAGI. Here the CDR3 DNA reads TGTGCCAGCAGCCGCTACTGGGGGGTGAATGAGCAGTTCTTC. Residues: CASSRYWGVNEQFF.